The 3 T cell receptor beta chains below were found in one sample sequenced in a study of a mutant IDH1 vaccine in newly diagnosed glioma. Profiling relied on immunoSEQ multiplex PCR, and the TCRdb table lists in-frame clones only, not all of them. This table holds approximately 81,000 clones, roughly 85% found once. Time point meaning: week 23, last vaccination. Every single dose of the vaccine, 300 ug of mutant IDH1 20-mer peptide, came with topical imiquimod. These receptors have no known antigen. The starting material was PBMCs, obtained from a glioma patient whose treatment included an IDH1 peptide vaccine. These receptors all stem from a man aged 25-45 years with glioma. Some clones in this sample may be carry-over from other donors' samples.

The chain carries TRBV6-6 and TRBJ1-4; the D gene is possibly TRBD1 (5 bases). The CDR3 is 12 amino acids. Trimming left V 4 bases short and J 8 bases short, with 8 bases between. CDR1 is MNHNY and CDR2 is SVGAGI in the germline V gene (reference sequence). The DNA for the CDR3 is TGTGCCAGCAGTTGGGGACGGGAAAAACTGTTTTTT. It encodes CASSWGREKLFF.

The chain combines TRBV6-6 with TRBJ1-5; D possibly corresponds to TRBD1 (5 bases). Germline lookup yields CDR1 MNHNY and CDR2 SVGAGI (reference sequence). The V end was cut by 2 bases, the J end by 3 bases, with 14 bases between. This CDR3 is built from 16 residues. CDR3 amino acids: CASSYRDGTNNQPQHF. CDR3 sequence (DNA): TGTGCCAGCAGTTACCGGGACGGGACTAACAATCAGCCCCAGCATTTT.

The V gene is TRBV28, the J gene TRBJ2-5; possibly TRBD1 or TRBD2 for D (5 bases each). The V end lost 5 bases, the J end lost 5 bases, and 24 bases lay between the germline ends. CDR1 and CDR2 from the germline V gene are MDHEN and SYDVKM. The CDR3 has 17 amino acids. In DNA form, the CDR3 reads TGTGCCAGCAGTGTTCTCGGGACGTTCCCTACCGGGGAGACCCAGTACTTC. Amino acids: CASSVLGTFPTGETQYF.